This T cell receptor (beta chain) was profiled in a study of T cell repertoires in cytomegalovirus infection. This clonotype was seen ten or more times. TCRdb re-derived calls from the reads in MiXCR, one entry per CDR3 protein. The sample lists fewer than 350,000 distinct CDR3 sequences, more than 9% seen once, with about 3.9% in the top ten. V was cut by 1 base and J by 6 bases, with 10 bases left in between. The length of the CDR3 is 13 residues. Germline-derived CDR1 and CDR2 are SGHTA and FQGTGA. Specimen: PBMCs. The chain links TRBV7-3 to TRBJ2-7; D gene uncertain. The origin of this receptor is a human donor in good health (CMV status not recorded). Some clones in this sample may be carry-over from other donors' samples. CDR3 nucleotide sequence: TGTGCCAGCAGCTTAAGTCCGTCCGTCGAGCAGTACTTC. Protein: CASSLSPSVEQYF.